This T cell receptor (beta chain) was identified during a study of prognosis after radiotherapy for stage I lung cancer. Overall study context: Distant metastasis occurred in several patients at a median of 7 months after radiotherapy, while 15 showed no significant progression.

This clonotype has a count of ten or more. Lacking the conserved final phenylalanine or tryptophan, this CDR3 likely reflects a read error. Amplification of TCR beta CDR3 from genomic DNA used two-round multiplex PCR. It was primers specific to each TRBV and TRBJ gene that first-round PCR used. The second round, a PCR step, used universal primers. TCRdb used MiXCR to reprocess the multiplex PCR reads, holding one entry per CDR3 protein. This sample carries 50,000 to 75,000 distinct CDR3 sequences, about 30% of them seen once, and the ten largest clones take 6.5% to 8.5%. In germline, CDR1 is SGHRS, CDR2 YFSETQ. V lost 0 bases and J 2 bases, leaving 8 bases between the germline ends. This CDR3 region has 14 residues.

This receptor was identified in a donor of 50 years or more with non-small cell lung cancer. This rearrangement joins TRBV5-1 to TRBJ1-2; D remains unclear. This material consisted of PBMCs, taken before or after stereotactic body radiation therapy (not recorded which). This chain's CDR3 is CASSLEVSNYGYTL. The CDR3 nucleotides are TGCGCCAGCAGCTTGGAGGTTTCCAACTATGGCTACACCCTC.